Listed below are T cell receptor beta chains from one sample, sequenced in a study of Tregs in tolerant kidney transplant recipients. The repertoire was sequenced with immunoSEQ multiplex PCR; TCRdb's copy has only in-frame clones and lacks some. The sample shows tens of thousands of clones, more than 85% of them seen only once. The source was CD4+ T cells from blood (PBMCs), collected 24 months after the transplant. These receptors all come from a human patient who received a combined kidney and bone marrow transplant. Certain T cells may be donor cells from the graft. The CDR3 runs from the conserved cysteine through the conserved F or W.

v_gene,j_gene,CDR3aa
TRBV14,TRBJ2-2,CASSPIRTGGGELFF
TRBV19,TRBJ2-1,CASSIDSLLGDEQFF
TRBV9,TRBJ1-2,CASSFQGAGDYGYTF
TRBV2,TRBJ1-5,CASSVDRVGNQPQHF
TRBV6-5,TRBJ1-1,CASSLRQQPGAFF
TRBV9,TRBJ2-3,CASSVMAPGGWWGTDTQYF
TRBV30,TRBJ2-5,CAWRTALQETQYF
TRBV10-3,TRBJ2-5,CAGLHQETQYF
TRBV20-1,TRBJ1-5,CSAGAVPQHF
TRBV6-5,TRBJ2-7,CASRRGLARSYEQYF
TRBV18,TRBJ2-3,CASSPRQTASTDTQYF
TRBV29-1,-,CSGGTDRRSYEQYF
TRBV7-3,TRBJ2-1,CASSSGSSYNEQFF
TRBV4-1,TRBJ2-1,CASSQVKLAGVYNEQFF
TRBV5-1,TRBJ2-5,CASSLSRAGGEETQYF
TRBV7-3,TRBJ2-1,CASSSGNEQFF
TRBV4-2,TRBJ2-1,CASSHGLADYNEQFF
TRBV5-6,TRBJ1-2,CASSLGQNYGYTF
TRBV27,TRBJ1-1,CASSLPGFQRAFF
TRBV7-2,TRBJ2-7,CASRYDRDRVNEQYF
TRBV5-5,TRBJ2-1,CASSRTLAGAINEQFF
TRBV7-9,TRBJ1-5,CASSLGRQGFNQPQHF
TRBV30,TRBJ1-2,CAWSVQGRYNYGYTF
TRBV19,TRBJ1-3,CASSWGGFRYSGNTIYF
TRBV4-3,TRBJ2-1,CASSQEGTWGQGAVGSYNEQFF
TRBV14,TRBJ2-3,CASSQDRPSGRYTDTQYF
TRBV10-3,TRBJ2-1,CAIGGGVYNEQFF